This TCR beta chain was captured by sequencing in a study of T-cell reconstitution after alpha-beta-depleted transplantation in children. Study-level results: Counts and diversity of T cells one year after transplant came mostly from newly produced T cells. Several hundred rapidly expanded clones from non-depleted graft cells reportedly supplied alpha-beta T cells about two months post-transplant. There were some patients whose high TCRbeta diversity at day 60 came from surviving recipient T cells and thymic progenitors.

Germline V gives CDR1 ENHRY, CDR2 SYGVKD. The CDR3 length is 12 residues. V lost 6 bases, J lost 1 base, and 6 bases lay in between. This clonotype was seen a few times. Antigen unknown. Molecular barcoding with unique molecular identifiers was used for the TCRbeta library. TCRdb processed the PCR reads anew with MiXCR; each CDR3 protein has one entry. The sample shows fewer than 750,000 distinct CDR3 sequences, over 20% of them seen only once. The sequenced sample was PBMCs, obtained before TCRalphabeta/CD19-depleted stem cell transplant. The receptor was derived from a boy in the first two years of life with Wiskott-Aldrich syndrome, due to receive a stem cell transplant. V is TRBV10-3 and J is TRBJ2-5; no reliable D call. CDR3 nucleotide sequence: TGTGCCATCAGCCGAAGCCAAGAGACCCAGTACTTC. It specifies CAISRSQETQYF.